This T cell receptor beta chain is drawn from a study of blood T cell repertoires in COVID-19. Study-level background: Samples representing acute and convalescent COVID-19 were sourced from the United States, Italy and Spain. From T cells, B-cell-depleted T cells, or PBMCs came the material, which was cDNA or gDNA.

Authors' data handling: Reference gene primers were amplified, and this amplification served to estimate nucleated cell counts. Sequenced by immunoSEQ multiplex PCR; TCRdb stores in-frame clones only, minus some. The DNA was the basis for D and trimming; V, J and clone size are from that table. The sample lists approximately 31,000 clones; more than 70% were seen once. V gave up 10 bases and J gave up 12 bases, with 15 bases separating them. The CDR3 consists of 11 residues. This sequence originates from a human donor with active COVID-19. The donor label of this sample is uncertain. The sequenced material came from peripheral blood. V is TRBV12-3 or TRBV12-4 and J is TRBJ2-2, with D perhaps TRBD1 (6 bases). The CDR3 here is CATKRTDQLFF. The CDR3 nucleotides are TGTGCCACCAAACGGACAGATCAGCTGTTTTTT.